The 15 T cell receptor beta chains below come from one sample, sequenced in a study of OX40 agonist ivuxolimab in advanced cancers. Here immunoSEQ multiplex PCR was the method, and the copy in TCRdb shows in-frame clones only, minus some. The sample consists of about 15,000 clones, approximately 90% of them appearing once. The sequences come from CD4+ or CD8+ T cells sorted from blood, collected in a trial of the OX40 agonist ivuxolimab. These receptor sequences come from an adult with an advanced solid tumor such as melanoma, head and neck, liver or kidney cancer.

This sequence joins TRBV15 and TRBJ2-5; D is unclear. Trimming took 0 bases from V and 5 from J, leaving 10 bases between them. The CDR3 extends over 14 amino acids. In germline, CDR1 is LNHNV, CDR2 YYDKDF (reference sequence). DNA of the CDR3: TGTGCCACCAGCAGAGAAGTGTTCCAGGAGACCCAGTACTTC. It translates to CATSREVFQETQYF.

The gene calls are TRBV6-5 and TRBJ2-1; tentatively, D is TRBD1 or TRBD2 (5 bases each). The germline gives CDR1 MNHEY, CDR2 SVGAGI. The V and J ends lost 2 bases and 8 bases respectively, with 7 bases between them. The CDR3 extends over 12 amino acids. The CDR3 here is CASSYEGYEQFF. CDR3 coding DNA: TGTGCCAGCAGTTACGAGGGGTATGAGCAGTTCTTC.

This clone came up once. The J gene is TRBJ2-7, the V gene TRBV18; 14 nucleotides align to TRBD2. The CDR3 extends over 17 amino acids. The V and J ends lost 4 bases and 1 base, in that order; junction bases with no gene match: 6. Looked up from germline, CDR1 is KGHSH and CDR2 is LQKENI. The CDR3 nucleotides read TGTGCCAGCTCACAACCTGGGACTAGCGGGAGATCCTACGAGCAGTACTTC. It specifies CASSQPGTSGRSYEQYF.

The chain employs TRBV7-8 and TRBJ2-1; 12 bases fit TRBD2. Per the germline V gene, CDR1 is SGHVS and CDR2 is FQNEAQ. The trim removed 5 bases at V and 8 bases at J, leaving 13 bases unmatched. This CDR3 is built from 17 residues. The CDR3 protein is CASSPEGLAGGVDEQFF. The CDR3 DNA follows: TGTGCCAGCAGCCCCGAGGGGCTAGCGGGAGGGGTCGATGAGCAGTTCTTC.

CDR3 protein: CASSALAGAMNEQFF. CDR3 bases: TGTGCCAGCAGCGCATTGGCGGGAGCTATGAATGAGCAGTTCTTC. V usage is TRBV7-9 and J usage is TRBJ2-1; 7 positions agree with TRBD2. The junction had 11 bases not matched to a gene; V was cut back by 5 bases and J by 7 bases. The CDR3 has 15 amino acids. CDR1 and CDR2 (germline): SEHNR, FQNEAQ (reference sequence). The whole variable domain, remainder taken from reference TRBV7-9 and TRBJ2-1, is DTGVSQNPRHKITKRGQNVTFRCDPISEHNRLYWYRQTLGQGPEFLTYFQNEAQLEKSRLLSDRFSAERPKGSFSTLEIQRTEQGDSAMYLCASSALAGAMNEQFFGPGTRLTVL.

This sequence joins TRBV27 and TRBJ2-4; D ambiguous. The CDR3 is 11 residues long. Germline lookup yields CDR1 MNHEY and CDR2 SMNVEV (reference sequence). The V end lost 4 bases, the J end lost 6 bases, and 4 bases lay between the germline ends. The CDR3 sequence: CASSYGNIQYF. The CDR3 DNA reads as TGTGCCAGCAGTTATGGAAACATTCAGTACTTC.

The rearrangement uses TRBV14 and TRBJ2-1, with 12 bases fitting TRBD2. Germline trimming cut 4 bases from V and 12 bases from J; bases unmatched to any gene: 16. The CDR3 extends over 17 amino acids. Looked up from germline, CDR1 is SGHDN and CDR2 is FVKESK. The CDR3 nucleotides are TGTGCCAGCAGCCTTCGACAGGGGGCTAGCGGGAGGGTACGGCAGTTCTTC. Protein product: CASSLRQGASGRVRQFF.

V and J are TRBV27 and TRBJ1-1, with a tentative D call TRBD1 (6 bases). This CDR3 contains 14 residues. The germline CDR1 and CDR2 sequences are MNHEY and SMNVEV (reference sequence). Trimming removed 4 bases from V and 3 bases from J, with 12 bases in between. The CDR3 DNA reads as TGTGCCAGCAGTTCATGGGCAGGGGACACTGAAGCTTTCTTT. It translates to CASSSWAGDTEAFF.

The chain couples TRBV18 to TRBJ2-5; unclear D gene. With 2 bases removed from V and 2 bases from J, the gap between germline ends came to 6 bases. Germline V gives CDR1 KGHSH, CDR2 LQKENI. The CDR3 loop spans 13 amino acids. The CDR3 nucleotides read TGTGCCAGCTCACCAAGAGATCAAGAGACCCAGTACTTC. Translated, it gives CASSPRDQETQYF.

V usage is TRBV12-5 and J usage is TRBJ2-7; a weak D match, TRBD1 (5 bases). This CDR3 spans 12 amino acids. In germline, CDR1 is LGHNT, CDR2 FRNRAP. V was cut by 6 bases and J by 2 bases, with 8 bases left in between. The CDR3 region has the DNA TGTGCTAGTGGGGGGCAGGCCTACGAGCAGTACTTC. Translated: CASGGQAYEQYF. Filled out from reference TRBV12-5 and TRBJ2-7, the complete variable domain reads DARVTQTPRHKVTEMGQEVTMRCQPILGHNTVFWYRQTMMQGLELLAYFRNRAPLDDSGMPKDRFSAEMPDATLATLKIQPSEPRDSAVYFCASGGQAYEQYFGPGTRLTVT.

The count of this clone is one. V gene TRBV25-1 combines with J gene TRBJ2-1; TRBD1 agrees at 8 bases. V lost 5 bases to trimming and J lost 1 base; unmatched junction nucleotides: 10. The CDR3 has 17 residues. Germline V gene data show CDR1 as MGHDK and CDR2 as SYGVNS. In DNA form, the CDR3 reads TGTGCCAGCAGTCTCGTTACCCGGGACAGGTCCTACAATGAGCAGTTCTTC. As protein: CASSLVTRDRSYNEQFF. Filled out from reference TRBV25-1 and TRBJ2-1, the complete variable domain reads EADIYQTPRYLVIGTGKKITLECSQTMGHDKMYWYQQDPGMELHLIHYSYGVNSTEKGDLSSESTVSRIRTEHFPLTLESARPSHTSQYLCASSLVTRDRSYNEQFFGPGTRLTVL.

The rearrangement joins TRBV5-3 to TRBJ2-7, with 7 bases identical to TRBD1. TRBV5-3 is given ORF status, its function remaining uncertain. Trimming removed 8 bases from V and 0 bases from J; junction bases left unmatched: 11. The CDR3 sequence is 15 residues long. The CDR3 reads CASSLDGQDSYEQYF. The CDR3 bases are TGTGCCAGCAGCCTGGACGGACAGGACTCCTACGAGCAGTACTTC.

The V and J genes are TRBV7-4 and TRBJ2-7, with TRBD2 matching 8 bases. CDR1 SGHVT and CDR2 SQSDAQ come from the germline V gene. The CDR3 runs 14 residues. J lost 3 bases, V lost 7 bases, and 8 bases had no gene match. The CDR3 nucleotides read TGTGCCAGCAATTTAGCGGGAAGAATCTACGAGCAGTACTTC. It specifies CASNLAGRIYEQYF.

The chain links TRBV7-9 to TRBJ2-7; no clear D. Looked up from germline, CDR1 is SEHNR and CDR2 is FQNEAQ (reference sequence). Trimming shortened V by 2 bases and J by 6 bases, and 23 bases separated the two germline ends. This CDR3 region has 17 residues. The CDR3 region is CASSLTPWGQLNPEQYF. In DNA form, the CDR3 reads TGTGCCAGCAGCTTAACACCCTGGGGTCAACTTAATCCCGAGCAGTACTTC.

The chain uses TRBV29-1 and TRBJ2-5; D is unresolved. The V end was cut by 0 bases, the J end by 5 bases, with 10 bases between. The V gene's germline CDR1 is SQVTM and CDR2 ANQGSEA. The CDR3 totals 13 residues. The CDR3 coding sequence is TGCAGCGTTGAAGATCGCGGCCGTGAGACCCAGTACTTC. It specifies CSVEDRGRETQYF.